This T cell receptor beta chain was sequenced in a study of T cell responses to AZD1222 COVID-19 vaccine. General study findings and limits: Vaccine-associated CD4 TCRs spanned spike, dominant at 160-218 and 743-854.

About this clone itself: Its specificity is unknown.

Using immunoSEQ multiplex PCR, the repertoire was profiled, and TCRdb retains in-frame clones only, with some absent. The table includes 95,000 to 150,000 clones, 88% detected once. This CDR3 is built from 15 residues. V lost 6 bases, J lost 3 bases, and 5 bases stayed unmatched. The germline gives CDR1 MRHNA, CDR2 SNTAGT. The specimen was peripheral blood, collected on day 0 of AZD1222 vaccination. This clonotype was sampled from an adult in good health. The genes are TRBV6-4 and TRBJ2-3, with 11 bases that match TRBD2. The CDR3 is CASSPTSGNTDTQYF. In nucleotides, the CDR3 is TGTGCCAGCAGCCCGACTAGCGGGAATACAGATACGCAGTATTTT.